This TCR beta chain was sequenced during a study of T cells in Graves' hyperthyroidism and ophthalmopathy. RNA transcripts yielded amplified TCR beta CDR3 regions. First-round RT-PCR of the TCR CDR3 relied on the HTBI primer set. Via MiXCR, TCRdb re-called the multiplex PCR reads, giving one row per CDR3 protein. The sample has hundreds of thousands of distinct CDR3 sequences; over 15% are singletons. This clonotype occurred many times. Between the trimmed V and J ends, which lost 6 bases and 1 base, there was a span of 16 bases. Germline V gives CDR1 SGHRS, CDR2 YFSETQ. CDR3 length: 15 residues. The receptor was isolated from a woman between 18 and 29 years old with Graves' ophthalmopathy. The sequenced sample was blood. This rearrangement joins TRBV5-1 to TRBJ1-1; TRBD1 is a possible D gene (6 bases). The CDR3 reads CASTPLTGRNTEAFF. The CDR3 nucleotides are TGCGCCAGCACCCCTTTGACAGGTCGGAACACTGAAGCTTTCTTT.